This TCR beta chain emerged from a study of immune characterization of retroperitoneal liposarcoma. The germline gives CDR1 KGHDR, CDR2 SFDVKD. V dropped 3 bases and J dropped 11; count of bases not matched to a gene: 17. The CDR3 loop spans 16 amino acids. One entry per CDR3 protein results from TCRdb running MiXCR on the PCR reads. The table records under 11,000 distinct CDR3 sequences, about 29% of them present only once. The source is a male donor with retroperitoneal liposarcoma. This chain uses TRBV24-1 with TRBJ2-5, with 7 bases aligning to TRBD2. The sample comprised tumor tissue. Here the CDR3 DNA reads TGTGCCACCAGTGATCGTGCGGGAGCGGCCTACAATGAGCAGTACTTC. Residues: CATSDRAGAAYNEQYF.